One and the same sample provided the 30 T cell receptor beta chains below, sequenced in a study of cytomegalovirus exposure and HLA in healthy donors. Generated by immunoSEQ multiplex PCR, the TCRdb table keeps only in-frame clones and is missing some. The sample carries 70,000 to 75,000 clones, around 94% recorded once. Sequencing was done on a sample of PBMCs. The receptor set was obtained from a woman between 18 and 29 years old in good health and CMV-seropositive.

This clone has only a few counts. V gene TRBV30 combines with J gene TRBJ2-1; 7 bases line up with TRBD2. This CDR3 is built from 16 residues. Germline CDR1 GTSNPN, CDR2 SVGIG (reference sequence). The V segment lost 1 base and the J segment 7 bases; nucleotides outside the gene matches: 13. CDR3 in amino acids: CAWSAGPRTSGNEQFF. For the CDR3, the DNA is TGTGCCTGGAGTGCGGGCCCGAGGACTAGTGGGAATGAGCAGTTCTTC.

V and J are TRBV6-4 and TRBJ1-5; TRBD1 is a possible D gene (6 bases). The ends were cut back, 3 bases at V and 1 base at J, with 10 bases in the middle. Per the germline V gene, CDR1 is MRHNA and CDR2 is SNTAGT. The CDR3 sequence is 15 residues long. The CDR3 region has the DNA TGTGCCAGCAGTGAAGGGGGGGGGAGCAATCAGCCCCAGCATTTT. It encodes CASSEGGGSNQPQHF.

V and J are TRBV29-1 and TRBJ1-1; 7 bases are a match to TRBD1. V shed 3 bases, J shed 0 bases, and the junction held 4 bases outside the gene matches. The CDR3 has 14 residues. Germline values: CDR1 SQVTM, CDR2 ANQGSEA. The CDR3 region has the DNA TGCAGCGTTGACCGGACAGGTATGAACACTGAAGCTTTCTTT. Translated, it gives CSVDRTGMNTEAFF.

The gene calls are TRBV4-2 and TRBJ1-1, with D maybe TRBD1 (5 bases). The V end was cut by 1 base, the J end by 7 bases, with 16 bases between. CDR1 and CDR2 (germline): LGHNA, YNFKEQ. The CDR3 is made up of 15 amino acids. CDR3 amino acids: CASSQGQGFRGEAFF. The CDR3 DNA reads as TGTGCCAGCAGCCAAGGGCAGGGCTTCAGAGGTGAAGCTTTCTTT.

V is TRBV30 and J is TRBJ1-1; 7 bases agree with TRBD1. J was trimmed by 3 bases and V by 1 base; bases with no gene match: 2. The CDR3 runs 13 residues. CDR1 is GTSNPN and CDR2 is SVGIG in the germline V gene (reference sequence). In DNA, the CDR3 is TGTGCCTGGAGTGATGGGACAGACACTGAAGCTTTCTTT. Protein sequence: CAWSDGTDTEAFF.

The J gene is TRBJ1-4, the V gene TRBV9, with D possibly TRBD1 on 5 matching bases. The CDR3 covers 17 residues. Germline CDR1 and CDR2: SGDLS and YYNGEE. V was trimmed by 0 bases and J by 7 bases, leaving 19 bases between them. The CDR3: CASSVGPNGGGIEKLFF. CDR3 coding DNA: TGTGCCAGCAGCGTAGGGCCCAACGGCGGGGGTATTGAAAAACTGTTTTTT. Using reference TRBV9 and TRBJ1-4 for the parts outside the CDR3, the full variable domain is DSGVTQTPKHLITATGQRVTLRCSPRSGDLSVYWYQQSLDQGLQFLIQYYNGEERAKGNILERFSAQQFPDLHSELNLSSLELGDSALYFCASSVGPNGGGIEKLFFGSGTQLSVL.

The V and J genes are TRBV11-2 and TRBJ2-5; no definite D call. This CDR3 has 16 amino acids. Germline lookup yields CDR1 SGHAT and CDR2 FQNNGV. V lost 5 bases, J lost 1 base, and 17 bases lay in between. This CDR3 is CASSAGLMPTQETQYF. CDR3 nucleotide sequence: TGTGCCAGCAGCGCTGGTCTGATGCCTACCCAAGAGACCCAGTACTTC.

The chain has TRBV5-1 and TRBJ1-1, with D uncertain. There are 13 residues in the CDR3. V dropped 0 bases and J dropped 1 base, with 4 bases sitting between them. CDR1 is SGHRS and CDR2 is YFSETQ in the germline V gene. The CDR3 DNA is TGCGCCAGCAGCTTGGCTCCGAACACTGAAGCTTTCTTT. Translated: CASSLAPNTEAFF.

CDR3 region: CASSPKPYGQGALGYTF. In DNA form, the CDR3 reads TGTGCCAGCAGTCCCAAACCTTATGGACAGGGGGCACTTGGCTACACCTTC. The chain uses TRBV7-2 and TRBJ1-2, with 11 bases matching TRBD1. This CDR3 is 17 amino acids long. Trimming cost V 6 bases and J 7 bases; bases outside gene matches: 16. Germline V gene sequence: CDR1 SGHTA, CDR2 FQGNSA.

This clone was counted once. The chain uses TRBV4-2 and TRBJ2-3; D perhaps matches TRBD2 (5 bases). V dropped 4 bases and J dropped 4 bases, with 12 bases sitting between them. CDR1 and CDR2 (germline): LGHNA, YNFKEQ. This CDR3 is built from 14 residues. The CDR3 region has the DNA TGTGCCAGCAGCCCTGGCGCGGGTTCAGATACGCAGTATTTT. Its translation is CASSPGAGSDTQYF.

This sequence joins TRBV19 and TRBJ2-3; tentatively, D is TRBD1 (5 bases). V was cut by 7 bases and J by 4 bases, with 12 bases left in between. The CDR3 has 13 residues. Germline assignment: CDR1 LNHDA and CDR2 SQIVND (reference sequence). The CDR3 DNA reads as TGTGCCAGTAACTTTAGGGGTCCAGATACGCAGTATTTT. Protein: CASNFRGPDTQYF.

This chain connects TRBV15 to TRBJ2-3, with 15 bases lining up with TRBD2. CDR3 length: 17 residues. Germline V CDR1 and CDR2: LNHNV, YYDKDF (reference sequence). J was trimmed by 5 bases and V by 1 base; bases with no gene match: 4. CDR3 bases: TGTGCCACCAGCAGAGGAGGACTAGCGGGGGGGCAAGATACGCAGTATTTT. This translates into CATSRGGLAGGQDTQYF.

The table lists this clone with a count of one. J is TRBJ1-2 and V is TRBV29-1, with D tentatively TRBD1 (6 bases). The CDR3 loop spans 13 amino acids. The V end was cut by 4 bases, the J end by 2 bases, with 11 bases between. Per the germline V gene, CDR1 is SQVTM and CDR2 is ANQGSEA. CDR3 DNA sequence: TGCAGCGTTGGAGGGGGGGCAAACTATGGCTACACCTTC. Its translation: CSVGGGANYGYTF.

This chain connects TRBV21-1 to TRBJ1-5; the DNA was not used to check the table's D call, TRBD1. TRBV21-1 is termed a pseudogene. The CDR3 spans 17 residues. The CDR3 protein is CASSKQVHRGPHQPQHF. In DNA, the CDR3 is TGTGCCAGCAGCAAACAAGTTCACAGGGGACCCCATCAGCCCCAGCATTTT.

This chain uses TRBV6-5 with TRBJ2-5; D unresolved. V shed 6 bases and J shed 1 base, with 9 bases lying between them. The CDR3 extends over 13 amino acids. Germline V lookup: CDR1 MNHEY, CDR2 SVGAGI. The CDR3 spells CASSFQSQETQYF. The CDR3 coding sequence is TGTGCCAGCAGCTTTCAGTCCCAAGAGACCCAGTACTTC.

The chain has TRBV14 and TRBJ2-7, with a tentative D call TRBD2 (6 bases). The V gene lost 0 bases and the J gene lost 1 base, with 13 bases spanning the gap. This CDR3 is 16 amino acids long. Germline V gives CDR1 SGHDN, CDR2 FVKESK. The CDR3 sequence: CASSQDPGEGSYEQYF. The CDR3 DNA sequence: TGTGCCAGCAGCCAAGATCCGGGAGAGGGGTCCTACGAGCAGTACTTC.

V usage is TRBV13 and J usage is TRBJ1-6, with 7 bases identical to TRBD1. Germline lookup yields CDR1 PRHDT and CDR2 FYEKMQ (reference sequence). The CDR3 runs to 14 residues. V dropped 0 bases and J dropped 7; count of bases not matched to a gene: 0. CDR3 residues: CASSLGQGNSPLHF. In DNA, the CDR3 is TGTGCCAGCAGCTTAGGACAGGGGAATTCACCCCTCCACTTT. The full variable domain, rest sourced from reference TRBV13 and TRBJ1-6, is AAGVIQSPRHLIKEKRETATLKCYPIPRHDTVYWYQQGPGQDPQFLISFYEKMQSDKGSIPDRFSAQQFSDYHSELNMSSLELGDSALYFCASSLGQGNSPLHFGNGTRLTVT.

The CDR3 spells CASSVGESEQYF. CDR3 bases: TGTGCCAGCAGCGTCGGAGAAAGCGAGCAGTACTTC. The chain uses TRBV9 and TRBJ2-7; no firm D call. CDR1 is SGDLS and CDR2 is YYNGEE in the germline V gene. The CDR3 covers 12 residues. Trimming shortened V by 2 bases and J by 6 bases, and 9 bases separated the two germline ends.

This chain joins TRBV30 and TRBJ2-7; D not resolved. With 3 bases removed from V and 5 bases from J, the gap between germline ends came to 11 bases. The length of the CDR3 is 12 residues. Germline V gives CDR1 GTSNPN, CDR2 SVGIG (reference sequence). CDR3: CAWSPVLDEQYF. DNA of the CDR3: TGTGCCTGGAGCCCGGTTTTGGACGAGCAGTACTTC.

The gene calls are TRBV29-1 and TRBJ2-3, with 9 bases fitting TRBD2. Germline V lookup: CDR1 SQVTM, CDR2 ANQGSEA. The CDR3 has 15 residues. V trimming: 5 bases; J trimming: 2 bases; junction bases outside the gene matches: 8. As DNA, the CDR3 is TGCAGCGTTACACTTATAGCGGGAGCCACAGATACGCAGTATTTT. This translates into CSVTLIAGATDTQYF.

This clone was picked up one time. DNA for the CDR3: TGTGCCACCAGCGGCCCCCGTCAGGGGACGATTCGGCACACTGAAGCTTTCTTT. Encoded protein: CATSGPRQGTIRHTEAFF. The V and J genes are TRBV15 and TRBJ1-1; TRBD1 is a possible D gene (6 bases). This CDR3 contains 18 residues. CDR1 LNHNV and CDR2 YYDKDF come from the germline V gene (reference sequence). The V end was cut by 5 bases, the J end by 3 bases, with 25 bases between.

The V call is TRBV5-1, the J call TRBJ2-5; 8 bases match TRBD2. The J call is uncertain, as TRBJ2-7 better fits the DNA end. The CDR3 loop spans 15 amino acids. Germline assignment: CDR1 SGHRS and CDR2 YFSETQ. The CDR3 here is CASSLWRAGEDEQYF. In DNA, the CDR3 is TGCGCCAGCAGCTTGTGGAGAGCGGGAGAAGACGAGCAGTACTTC.

This sequence joins TRBV7-2 and TRBJ2-3; a possible D gene is TRBD2 (5 bases). Germline V gives CDR1 SGHTA, CDR2 FQGNSA. The CDR3 sequence is 16 residues long. The V gene lost 4 bases and the J gene lost 1 base, with 15 bases spanning the gap. The CDR3 loop is CASSSPILGGTDTQYF. CDR3 in DNA: TGTGCCAGCAGCTCCCCGATACTAGGCGGCACAGATACGCAGTATTTT.

The chain joins TRBV28 to TRBJ1-2; 10 nucleotides line up with TRBD1. Germline V lookup: CDR1 MDHEN, CDR2 SYDVKM. This CDR3 is 15 amino acids long. Trimming took 5 bases from V and 7 from J; bases not matched to a gene: 10. The CDR3 loop is CASSPQGQGYFGYTF. The CDR3 DNA reads as TGTGCCAGCAGTCCCCAGGGACAGGGGTATTTTGGCTACACCTTC.

This sequence joins TRBV4-2 and TRBJ2-6, with 9 bases matching TRBD1. CDR1 is LGHNA and CDR2 is YNFKEQ in the germline V gene. The length of the CDR3 is 18 residues. The V gene end was trimmed by 3 bases and the J gene end by 0 bases; junction bases not matched to a gene: 6. DNA for the CDR3: TGTGCCAGCAGCCAGGGGCCGGGACAGGGCTCTGGGGCCAACGTCCTGACTTTC. Encoded protein: CASSQGPGQGSGANVLTF.

The genes are TRBV11-2 and TRBJ1-5; TRBD1 aligns across 8 bases. The germline V gene encodes CDR1 SGHAT and CDR2 FQNNGV. After removal of 3 bases from V and 9 bases from J, the junction contained 10 bases not matched to a gene. The CDR3 is 15 amino acids. The CDR3 sequence: CASSFDRGLQWPQHF. The DNA for the CDR3 is TGTGCCAGCAGCTTCGACAGGGGCCTTCAATGGCCCCAGCATTTT. Together with reference TRBV11-2 and TRBJ1-5, the CDR3 gives the full variable domain: EAGVAQSPRYKIIEKRQSVAFWCNPISGHATLYWYQQILGQGPKLLIQFQNNGVVDDSQLPKDRFSAERLKGVDSTLKIQPAKLEDSAVYLCASSFDRGLQWPQHFGDGTRLSIL.

This CDR3 is CASRSTSGATGELFF. The CDR3 DNA reads as TGTGCCAGCAGATCGACTAGCGGGGCCACCGGGGAGCTGTTTTTT. The chain couples TRBV7-7 to TRBJ2-2, with 11 bases fitting TRBD2. This CDR3 has 15 amino acids. CDR1 is SSHAT, CDR2 FNYEAQ, per germline (reference sequence). V shed 6 bases and J 4 bases; nucleotides not matched to a gene: 4.

The V and J genes are TRBV6-1 and TRBJ2-2; a possible D gene is TRBD2 (6 bases). The germline V gene encodes CDR1 MNHNS and CDR2 SASEGT. This CDR3 region has 14 residues. Trimming shortened V by 6 bases and J by 7 bases, and 15 bases separated the two germline ends. CDR3 protein: CASSLRLVGGELFF. The CDR3 DNA is TGTGCCAGCAGCTTAAGACTAGTTGGCGGGGAGCTGTTTTTT.

This clone was seen once. CDR3 coding DNA: TGTGCTAGTGGTTTGGACGGACAGGGGGCAGATACGCAGTATTTT. This encodes CASGLDGQGADTQYF. The V gene is TRBV12-5, the J gene TRBJ2-3, with TRBD1 identical over 10 bases. Trimming at V came to 1 base and at J to 4 bases, leaving 2 bases not matched to a gene. The CDR3 extends over 15 amino acids. The germline V gene encodes CDR1 LGHNT and CDR2 FRNRAP.

The chain recombines TRBV10-3 with TRBJ2-7, with 7 bases fitting TRBD1. Germline values: CDR1 ENHRY, CDR2 SYGVKD. The CDR3 is made up of 14 amino acids. J lost 4 bases, V lost 3 bases, and 6 bases had no gene match. The CDR3 DNA reads as TGTGCCATCAGTGAAGACAGGGATACATACGAGCAGTACTTC. Its translation: CAISEDRDTYEQYF.